This TCR beta chain is drawn from a study of T-cell reconstitution after alpha-beta-depleted transplantation in children. Whole-study results and caveats: Elevated TCRbeta diversity at day 60 was traced, in some patients, to surviving recipient T cells and thymic progenitors. Reportedly, alpha-beta T cells present about two months post-transplant originated from several hundred expanded clones of graft origin. A year post-transplant, T-cell counts and diversity derived mostly from newly produced T cells.

This clonotype showed up just a few times. Its target is unknown. The library targeted TCRbeta and was prepared with unique molecular identifiers. TCRdb independently ran MiXCR on the PCR reads; one entry per CDR3 protein. The sample has fewer than 700,000 distinct CDR3 sequences, 10% to 15% seen once; the top ten hold around 2.2%. The CDR3 totals 19 residues. CDR1 and CDR2 (germline): LGHNA, YSLEER. V lost 0 bases, J lost 0 bases, and 18 bases lay in between. This receptor was identified in a male patient younger than 18 who had a stem cell transplant for acute myeloid leukemia, so the T cells may come from the graft donor. This chain joins TRBV4-3 and TRBJ2-4; no firm D call. Material: PBMCs, mostly from graft donor cells, obtained 360 days after TCRalphabeta/CD19-depleted stem cell transplant. DNA for the CDR3: TGCGCCAGCAGCCAAGAAGGATATTTCAGTTACCTAGCCAAAAACATTCAGTACTTC. Translating gives CASSQEGYFSYLAKNIQYF.